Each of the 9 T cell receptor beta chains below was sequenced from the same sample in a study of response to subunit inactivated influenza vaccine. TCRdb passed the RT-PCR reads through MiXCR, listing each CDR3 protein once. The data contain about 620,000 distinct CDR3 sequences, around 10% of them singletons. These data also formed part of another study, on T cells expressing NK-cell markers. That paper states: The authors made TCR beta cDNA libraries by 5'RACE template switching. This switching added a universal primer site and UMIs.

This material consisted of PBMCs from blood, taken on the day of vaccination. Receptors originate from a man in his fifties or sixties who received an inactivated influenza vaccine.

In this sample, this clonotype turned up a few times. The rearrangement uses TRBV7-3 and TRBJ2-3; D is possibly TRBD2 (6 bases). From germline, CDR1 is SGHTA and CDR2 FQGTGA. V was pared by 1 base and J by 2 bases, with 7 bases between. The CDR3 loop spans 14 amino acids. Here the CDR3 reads CASSLKDYTDTQYF. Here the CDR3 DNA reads TGTGCCAGCAGCTTAAAGGACTACACAGATACGCAGTATTTT.

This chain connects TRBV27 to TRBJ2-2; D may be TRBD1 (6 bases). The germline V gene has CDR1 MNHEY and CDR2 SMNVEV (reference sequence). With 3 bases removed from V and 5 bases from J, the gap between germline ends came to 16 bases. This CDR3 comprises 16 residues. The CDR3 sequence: CASSFLGALVTGELFF. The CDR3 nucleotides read TGTGCCAGCAGTTTCCTGGGGGCCCTGGTGACCGGGGAGCTGTTTTTT.

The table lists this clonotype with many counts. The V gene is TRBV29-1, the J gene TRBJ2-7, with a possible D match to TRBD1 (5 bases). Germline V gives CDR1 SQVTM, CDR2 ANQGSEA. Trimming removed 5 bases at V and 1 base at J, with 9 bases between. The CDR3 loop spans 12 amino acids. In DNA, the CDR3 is TGCAGCGTTACGGACATTTCCTACGAGCAGTACTTC. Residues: CSVTDISYEQYF.

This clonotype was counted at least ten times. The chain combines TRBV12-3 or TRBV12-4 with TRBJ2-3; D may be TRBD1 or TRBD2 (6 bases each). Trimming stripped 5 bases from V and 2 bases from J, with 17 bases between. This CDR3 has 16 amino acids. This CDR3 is CASSPLLGGTTDTQYF. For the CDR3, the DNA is TGTGCCAGCAGTCCGTTATTGGGGGGCACCACAGATACGCAGTATTTT.

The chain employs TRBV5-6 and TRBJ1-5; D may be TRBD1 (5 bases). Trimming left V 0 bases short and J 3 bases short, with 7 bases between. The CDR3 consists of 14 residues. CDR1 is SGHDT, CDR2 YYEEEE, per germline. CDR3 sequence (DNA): TGTGCCAGCAGCTTGGCGGGGCACAATCAGCCCCAGCATTTT. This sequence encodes CASSLAGHNQPQHF.

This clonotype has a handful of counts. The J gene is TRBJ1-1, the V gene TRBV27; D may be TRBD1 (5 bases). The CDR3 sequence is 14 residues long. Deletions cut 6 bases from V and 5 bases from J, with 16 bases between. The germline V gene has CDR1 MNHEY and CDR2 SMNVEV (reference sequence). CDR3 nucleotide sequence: TGTGCCAGCAGCAAGCCCGGGGGGTCGACTGAAGCTTTCTTT. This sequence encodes CASSKPGGSTEAFF.

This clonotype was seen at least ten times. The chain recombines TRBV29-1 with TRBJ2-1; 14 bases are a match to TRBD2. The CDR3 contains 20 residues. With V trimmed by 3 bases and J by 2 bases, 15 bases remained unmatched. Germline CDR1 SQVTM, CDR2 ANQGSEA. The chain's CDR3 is CSVEVLETSGRVSPYNEQFF. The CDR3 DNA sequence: TGCAGCGTTGAGGTCTTGGAGACTAGCGGGAGGGTCTCTCCCTACAATGAGCAGTTCTTC.

The CDR3 sequence is CASSRDGALNEQFF. For the CDR3, the DNA is TGTGCCAGCAGCCGGGACGGCGCTTTGAATGAGCAGTTCTTC. The chain recombines TRBV28 with TRBJ2-1; D may correspond to TRBD1 or TRBD2 (5 bases each). Trimming stripped 6 bases from V and 7 bases from J, with 16 bases between. The CDR3 spans 14 residues. Germline loops: CDR1 MDHEN, CDR2 SYDVKM. The full variable domain, completed using reference TRBV28 and TRBJ2-1, is DVKVTQSSRYLVKRTGEKVFLECVQDMDHENMFWYRQDPGLGLRLIYFSYDVKMKEKGDIPEGYSVSREKKERFSLILESASTNQTSMYLCASSRDGALNEQFFGPGTRLTVL.

As DNA, the CDR3 is TGTGCCAGCAGCCACCTCGGGATTAGCAATCAGCCCCAGCATTTT. Translating it yields CASSHLGISNQPQHF. The chain has TRBV4-2 and TRBJ1-5; D gene uncertain. The CDR3 extends over 15 amino acids. The ends were cut back, 3 bases at V and 0 bases at J, with 9 bases in the middle. Germline assignment: CDR1 LGHNA and CDR2 YNFKEQ.